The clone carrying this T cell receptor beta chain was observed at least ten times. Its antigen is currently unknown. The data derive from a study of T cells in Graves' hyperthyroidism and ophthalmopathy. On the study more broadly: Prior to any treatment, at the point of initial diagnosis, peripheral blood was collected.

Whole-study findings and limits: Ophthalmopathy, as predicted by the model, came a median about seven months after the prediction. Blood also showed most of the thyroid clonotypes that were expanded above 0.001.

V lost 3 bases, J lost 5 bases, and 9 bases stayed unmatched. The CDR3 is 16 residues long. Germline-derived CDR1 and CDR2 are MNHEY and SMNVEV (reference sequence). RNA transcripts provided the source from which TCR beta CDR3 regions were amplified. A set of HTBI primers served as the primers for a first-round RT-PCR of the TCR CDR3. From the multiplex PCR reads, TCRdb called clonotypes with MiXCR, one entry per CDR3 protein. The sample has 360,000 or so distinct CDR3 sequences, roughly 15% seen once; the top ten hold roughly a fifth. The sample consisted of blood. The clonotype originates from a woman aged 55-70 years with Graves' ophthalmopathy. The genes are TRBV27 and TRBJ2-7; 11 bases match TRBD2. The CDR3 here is CASSFVAGGPGDEQYF. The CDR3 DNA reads TGTGCCAGCAGTTTTGTAGCGGGAGGGCCGGGTGACGAGCAGTACTTC.